Following are 26 T cell receptor beta chains from one sample sequenced in a study of T-cell reconstitution after alpha-beta-depleted transplantation in children. Unique molecular identifiers tagged the TCRbeta library. One entry per CDR3 protein results from TCRdb running MiXCR on the PCR reads. The sample lists about 980,000 distinct CDR3 sequences; about 29% were seen once. The sample consisted of PBMCs, mostly from graft donor cells, taken 360 days after TCRalphabeta/CD19-depleted stem cell transplant. All receptors derive from a boy younger than two who had a stem cell transplant for SCID, so the T cells may come from the graft donor.

The chain uses TRBV9 and TRBJ2-1; D remains unclear. The CDR3 totals 15 residues. Germline loops: CDR1 SGDLS, CDR2 YYNGEE. Trimming removed 2 bases at V and 6 bases at J, with 15 bases between. Here the CDR3 reads CASSVFPGESNEQFF. The CDR3 bases are TGTGCCAGCAGCGTCTTCCCCGGTGAGTCCAATGAGCAGTTCTTC.

This clonotype was found many times. The chain carries TRBV4-1 and TRBJ2-3, with a possible D match to TRBD1 (6 bases). Per germline, CDR1 MGHRA and CDR2 YSYEKL. CDR3 length equals 17 residues. V was clipped by 5 bases and J by 3 bases, with 21 bases between them. The CDR3 here is CASSKHRDSIMTDTQYF. As DNA, the CDR3 is TGCGCCAGCAGCAAACACAGGGATTCAATTATGACAGATACGCAGTATTTT.

In its sample, this clonotype was seen a few times. The chain has TRBV12-3 or TRBV12-4 and TRBJ2-3; D is perhaps TRBD1 (6 bases). The CDR3 has 14 amino acids. Trimming removed 5 bases at V and 4 bases at J, with 13 bases between. CDR3 region: CASSIPRQADTQYF. The CDR3 nucleotides are TGTGCCAGCAGTATCCCGAGACAGGCAGATACGCAGTATTTT.

A few counts support this clonotype. The chain combines TRBV28 with TRBJ1-1, with a possible D match to TRBD1 (5 bases). The CDR3 is made up of 13 amino acids. Germline values: CDR1 MDHEN, CDR2 SYDVKM. V was trimmed by 2 bases and J by 10 bases, leaving 14 bases between them. CDR3 DNA: TGTGCCAGCAGTTTACTGGGCCAGGGAGGAGCTTTCTTT. Its translation: CASSLLGQGGAFF.

There are a few counts of this clonotype. This sequence joins TRBV5-4 and TRBJ2-3; 8 bases agree with TRBD1. CDR1 and CDR2 from the germline V gene are SGHNT and YYREEE (reference sequence). The CDR3 contains 15 residues. V lost 10 bases, J lost 3 bases, and 13 bases stayed unmatched. The CDR3 sequence is CAGGRGQENTDTQYF. The CDR3 DNA sequence: TGTGCCGGGGGCAGGGGACAGGAGAATACAGATACGCAGTATTTT.

This clonotype was detected only a few times. The chain joins TRBV11-1 to TRBJ2-2; TRBD1 aligns across 8 bases. CDR3 length: 19 residues. The junction had 16 bases not matched to a gene; V was cut back by 4 bases and J by 3 bases. Germline V CDR1 and CDR2: SGHAT, FQDESV (reference sequence). CDR3: CASSYAAGGFWLDTGELFF. CDR3 DNA: TGTGCCAGCAGCTACGCGGCAGGGGGCTTCTGGTTAGACACCGGGGAGCTGTTTTTT.

This clonotype was seen a handful of times. This chain joins TRBV7-9 and TRBJ2-7; D remains ambiguous. This CDR3 contains 16 residues. Germline V gives CDR1 SEHNR, CDR2 FQNEAQ (reference sequence). V gave up 2 bases and J gave up 1 base, with 15 bases separating them. CDR3 nucleotide sequence: TGTGCCAGCAGCTTATCGGCCAGAGAATCATCCTACGAGCAGTACTTC. This encodes CASSLSARESSYEQYF.

The J gene is TRBJ1-4, the V gene TRBV7-9; 9 nucleotides line up with TRBD1. V shed 6 bases, J shed 6 bases, and the junction held 5 bases outside the gene matches. The germline gives CDR1 SEHNR, CDR2 FQNEAQ (reference sequence). This CDR3 has 14 residues. The CDR3 spells CASSWDREDEKLFF. The CDR3 coding sequence is TGTGCCAGCAGTTGGGACAGGGAGGATGAAAAACTGTTTTTT. The variable domain in full, with the rest retrieved from reference TRBV7-9 and TRBJ1-4, is DTGVSQNPRHKITKRGQNVTFRCDPISEHNRLYWYRQTLGQGPEFLTYFQNEAQLEKSRLLSDRFSAERPKGSFSTLEIQRTEQGDSAMYLCASSWDREDEKLFFGSGTQLSVL.

The chain combines TRBV5-1 with TRBJ2-5, with no clear D. The CDR3 is 14 amino acids. The germline gives CDR1 SGHRS, CDR2 YFSETQ. V lost 2 bases to trimming and J lost 3 bases, with 11 bases between them. The CDR3 sequence: CASSLGILKETQYF. In DNA form, the CDR3 reads TGCGCCAGCAGCTTAGGGATTTTAAAAGAGACCCAGTACTTC.

This clonotype occurred a few times. The chain combines TRBV12-3 or TRBV12-4 with TRBJ1-6; D remains unclear. CDR3 length: 16 residues. The V end lost 1 base, the J end lost 0 bases, and 7 bases lay between the germline ends. CDR3 protein: CASSLGKSSYNSPLHF. CDR3 in DNA: TGTGCCAGCAGTTTAGGGAAGAGCTCCTATAATTCACCCCTCCACTTT.

The V and J genes are TRBV6-5 and TRBJ2-5; D is perhaps TRBD1 (6 bases). Germline loops: CDR1 MNHEY, CDR2 SVGAGI. V lost 2 bases, J lost 0 bases, and 19 bases lay in between. The CDR3 runs 18 residues. The CDR3 nucleotides are TGTGCCAGCAGTTACGGGTCTGGTACAGGGAAGGACCAAGAGACCCAGTACTTC. This translates into CASSYGSGTGKDQETQYF.

V usage is TRBV10-3 and J usage is TRBJ2-3; unclear D gene. Germline V gives CDR1 ENHRY, CDR2 SYGVKD. Trimming cost V 4 bases and J 0 bases, with 2 bases left between them. The CDR3 covers 12 residues. CDR3 amino acids: CAISGSTDTQYF. CDR3 nucleotides: TGTGCCATCAGTGGAAGCACAGATACGCAGTATTTT.

The V gene is TRBV6-5, the J gene TRBJ1-6, with unresolved D. V lost 0 bases, J lost 7 bases, and 16 bases lay in between. Germline V gene sequence: CDR1 MNHEY, CDR2 SVGAGI. This CDR3 comprises 17 residues. CDR3 coding DNA: TGTGCCAGCAGTTACTCTTGGGTCTCGTTGAGGAATTCACCCCTCCACTTT. Its protein product is CASSYSWVSLRNSPLHF.

The chain has TRBV21-1 and TRBJ1-1; TRBD1 is the table's D call, not checked against the DNA. TRBV21-1 is shown as a pseudogene. The CDR3 has 12 residues. The CDR3 coding sequence is TGTGCCAGCGGGGGGAGACTCACTGAAGCTTTCTTT. It specifies CASGGRLTEAFF.

The chain uses TRBV5-5 and TRBJ1-6; no definite D call. CDR3 size: 14 residues. Deletions cut 0 bases from V and 4 bases from J, with 5 bases between. The germline CDR1 and CDR2 sequences are SGHKS and YYEKEE (reference sequence). The CDR3 loop reads CASSLEGYNSPLHF. The CDR3 DNA sequence: TGTGCCAGCAGCTTGGAGGGTTATAATTCACCCCTCCACTTT.

The chain combines TRBV28 with TRBJ1-5; D might be TRBD1 (6 bases). Germline CDR1 reads MDHEN; CDR2 reads SYDVKM. The CDR3 sequence is 13 residues long. V was cut by 8 bases and J by 6 bases, with 14 bases left in between. The CDR3 DNA reads TGTGCCAGCGGACCAGGGGACCCTCAGCCCCAGCATTTT. This sequence encodes CASGPGDPQPQHF.

This clonotype was counted between two and nine times. The rearrangement uses TRBV20-1 and TRBJ2-3, with D possibly TRBD1 on 5 matching bases. Germline V gene sequence: CDR1 DFQATT, CDR2 SNEGSKA (reference sequence). This CDR3 contains 14 residues. V gave up 4 bases and J gave up 4 bases, with 15 bases separating them. The CDR3 DNA reads as TGCAGTGCTACCGTCAGGGCGAAGTCAGATACGCAGTATTTT. Amino acids: CSATVRAKSDTQYF.

This clonotype was observed a few times. This chain connects TRBV7-9 to TRBJ2-1; D is unresolved. Trimming left V 4 bases short and J 10 bases short, with 14 bases between. There are 13 residues in the CDR3. Germline loops: CDR1 SEHNR, CDR2 FQNEAQ (reference sequence). Here the CDR3 reads CASSYDTAHEQFF. In DNA, the CDR3 is TGTGCCAGCAGCTACGACACTGCCCACGAGCAGTTCTTC. The full variable domain, its missing parts supplied by reference TRBV7-9 and TRBJ2-1, is DTGVSQNPRHKITKRGQNVTFRCDPISEHNRLYWYRQTLGQGPEFLTYFQNEAQLEKSRLLSDRFSAERPKGSFSTLEIQRTEQGDSAMYLCASSYDTAHEQFFGPGTRLTVL.

The chain is built from TRBV2 and TRBJ2-7, with a possible D match to TRBD1 (6 bases). Germline CDR1 SNHLY, CDR2 FYNNEI. Trimming stripped 3 bases from V and 6 bases from J, with 15 bases between. The CDR3 length is 14 residues. The CDR3 coding sequence is TGTGCCAGCAGTGAGAACAGGGATCTGATCGAGCAGTACTTC. Translating it yields CASSENRDLIEQYF.

This sequence joins TRBV28 and TRBJ2-1; D is unresolved. Germline V lookup: CDR1 MDHEN, CDR2 SYDVKM. V shed 2 bases and J shed 10 bases, with 9 bases lying between them. The CDR3 spans 12 residues. CDR3 bases: TGTGCCAGCAGTTTACGGCGGCCCGAGCAGTTCTTC. This gives the protein CASSLRRPEQFF.

This chain uses TRBV12-3 or TRBV12-4 with TRBJ1-1; D gene uncertain. CDR3 size: 15 residues. V shed 4 bases and J shed 2 bases, with 14 bases lying between them. CDR3 DNA sequence: TGTGCCAGCAGTTGGGATGATCGCGCTAACACTGAAGCTTTCTTT. Translation: CASSWDDRANTEAFF.

This chain joins TRBV5-6 and TRBJ2-5, with a possible D match to TRBD2 (6 bases). CDR3 length: 12 residues. The V end was cut by 4 bases, the J end by 3 bases, with 7 bases between. Germline V gene sequence: CDR1 SGHDT, CDR2 YYEEEE. Here the CDR3 DNA reads TGTGCCAGCAGCGGGGGGAAAGAGACCCAGTACTTC. Translated: CASSGGKETQYF.

This chain's CDR3 is CASSQQGMGYEQYF. The CDR3 DNA reads TGTGCCAGCAGCCAACAGGGTATGGGCTACGAGCAGTACTTC. The V gene is TRBV27, the J gene TRBJ2-7; maybe TRBD1 (6 bases). Trimming shortened V by 6 bases and J by 3 bases, and 15 bases separated the two germline ends. Germline V gene lookup returns CDR1 MNHEY and CDR2 SMNVEV (reference sequence). The CDR3 consists of 14 residues.

This clonotype has only a few counts. The chain combines TRBV7-9 with TRBJ2-7; maybe TRBD1 (5 bases). This CDR3 has 13 residues. Trimming left V 3 bases short and J 5 bases short, with 11 bases between. Germline assignment: CDR1 SEHNR and CDR2 FQNEAQ (reference sequence). CDR3 sequence: CASSFQGHDEQYF. CDR3 DNA: TGTGCCAGCAGCTTCCAGGGTCACGACGAGCAGTACTTC.

J is TRBJ2-1 and V is TRBV9, with no clear D. Germline CDR1 reads SGDLS; CDR2 reads YYNGEE. The CDR3 runs to 17 residues. V lost 0 bases to trimming and J lost 2 bases, with 15 bases between them. CDR3 nucleotide sequence: TGTGCCAGCAGCGTAGGGCCCGTCGGCGTAACCTACAATGAGCAGTTCTTC. This gives the protein CASSVGPVGVTYNEQFF.

The chain couples TRBV3-1 to TRBJ2-1; 12 positions agree with TRBD2. The ends lost 4 bases at V and 4 bases at J; junction bases unmatched: 5. The CDR3 contains 16 residues. The germline gives CDR1 LGHDT, CDR2 YNNKEL (reference sequence). Here the CDR3 DNA reads TGTGCCAGCAGCCCCCGGACTAGCGGGATATACAATGAGCAGTTCTTC. Translation gives CASSPRTSGIYNEQFF.